These 9 T cell receptor beta chains originate from one sample sequenced in a study of shared clonotypes between healthy human individuals. The assay was immunoSEQ multiplex PCR, and TCRdb's table has in-frame clones only and misses some. The sample consists of 2 million to 3 million clones, approximately 93% of them appearing once. Sequencing was carried out using naive CD4+ T cells from PBMCs. Subset here: CD45RA+ positively selected. Receptor source: a man aged 18 to 29 in good health. Some clones in this sample may be carry-over from other donors' samples.

The genes are TRBV6-1 and TRBJ1-1, with D possibly being TRBD1 (6 bases). Germline V gene sequence: CDR1 MNHNS, CDR2 SASEGT. V lost 4 bases and J 1 base, leaving 10 bases between the germline ends. The CDR3 has 14 amino acids. The CDR3 reads CASSVRGQNTEAFF. The CDR3 DNA sequence: TGTGCCAGCAGTGTTCGGGGGCAGAACACTGAAGCTTTCTTT.

The J gene is TRBJ2-1, the V gene TRBV5-1; D gene unclear. Trimming stripped 0 bases from V and 2 bases from J, with 12 bases between. This CDR3 is built from 16 residues. Germline V gene sequence: CDR1 SGHRS, CDR2 YFSETQ. The CDR3 sequence: CASSLVAGPTYNEQFF. DNA of the CDR3: TGCGCCAGCAGCTTGGTGGCAGGACCTACCTACAATGAGCAGTTCTTC.

The chain combines TRBV2 with TRBJ2-7; 12 bases line up with TRBD2. Germline assignment: CDR1 SNHLY and CDR2 FYNNEI. The CDR3 has 15 residues. Trimming cost V 6 bases and J 3 bases; bases outside gene matches: 6. In DNA, the CDR3 is TGTGCCAGCAGAGGACTAGCGGGAAAGGTCTACGAGCAGTACTTC. Translating gives CASRGLAGKVYEQYF.

The rearrangement joins TRBV7-9 to TRBJ2-7; perhaps TRBD2 as D (5 bases). V shed 5 bases and J shed 6 bases, with 23 bases lying between them. The CDR3 consists of 16 residues. From germline, CDR1 is SEHNR and CDR2 FQNEAQ (reference sequence). In DNA form, the CDR3 reads TGTGCCAGCAGCCCGCCGGTCGGCAGAGCGGCTTGCGAGCAGTACTTC. Amino acid sequence: CASSPPVGRAACEQYF. Drawing the rest from reference TRBV7-9 and TRBJ2-7, the complete variable domain is DTGVSQNPRHKITKRGQNVTFRCDPISEHNRLYWYRQTLGQGPEFLTYFQNEAQLEKSRLLSDRFSAERPKGSFSTLEIQRTEQGDSAMYLCASSPPVGRAACEQYFGPGTRLTVT.

J is TRBJ1-2 and V is TRBV25-1; D not certain. Trimming left V 1 base short and J 7 bases short, with 4 bases between. The CDR3 runs 11 residues. Germline V lookup: CDR1 MGHDK, CDR2 SYGVNS. CDR3 protein: CASSEFTGYTF. The DNA for the CDR3 is TGTGCCAGCAGTGAATTTACTGGCTACACCTTC.

This clone was seen only a few times. V gene TRBV19 combines with J gene TRBJ2-7; the match to TRBD1 covers 9 bases. The germline V gene has CDR1 LNHDA and CDR2 SQIVND (reference sequence). J lost 1 base, V lost 4 bases, and 5 bases had no gene match. The CDR3 consists of 15 residues. The DNA for the CDR3 is TGTGCCAGTAGTAGTCCCGGGACAGGGTCCTACGAGCAGTACTTC. It codes for CASSSPGTGSYEQYF. The variable domain in full, completed from reference TRBV19 and TRBJ2-7, reads DGGITQSPKYLFRKEGQNVTLSCEQNLNHDAMYWYRQDPGQGLRLIYYSQIVNDFQKGDIAEGYSVSREKKESFPLTVTSAQKNPTAFYLCASSSPGTGSYEQYFGPGTRLTVT.

The CDR3 spells CASSLWGNEQFF. In DNA form, the CDR3 reads TGTGCCAGCAGTTTATGGGGCAATGAGCAGTTCTTC. The chain recombines TRBV28 with TRBJ2-1; D is uncertain. The CDR3 totals 12 residues. CDR1 is MDHEN, CDR2 SYDVKM, per germline. The V end was cut by 0 bases, the J end by 6 bases, with 3 bases between.

The sample holds a few counts of this clone. The chain has TRBV29-1 and TRBJ2-7; 14 bases match TRBD2. V lost 6 bases to trimming and J lost 0 bases; unmatched junction nucleotides: 7. Germline values: CDR1 SQVTM, CDR2 ANQGSEA. This CDR3 region has 16 residues. The CDR3 bases are TGCAGCGTGGGGGGACTAGCGGGAGCCCTCTCCTACGAGCAGTACTTC. Its translation is CSVGGLAGALSYEQYF.

This chain's CDR3 is CASSQERAVGQGYHEQYF. The CDR3 DNA sequence: TGTGCCAGCAGCCAAGAAAGGGCCGTGGGGCAGGGGTACCACGAGCAGTACTTC. The chain links TRBV4-2 to TRBJ2-7; a weak D match, TRBD1 (6 bases). This CDR3 region has 18 residues. CDR1 LGHNA and CDR2 YNFKEQ come from the germline V gene. Trimming shortened V by 0 bases and J by 5 bases, and 23 bases separated the two germline ends.